Reported below is one TCR beta chain. Its target is not known. Germline-derived CDR1 and CDR2 are MGHRA and YSYEKL. V was cut by 3 bases and J by 1 base, with 21 bases left in between. The CDR3 covers 18 residues. This sample was included in a study of T cell responses to AZD1222 COVID-19 vaccine. General observations from the study: A rise in Spike-specific TCR breadth and depth followed two AZD1222 doses. Donors skewed white British and female; clonal diversity was possibly underestimated.

Assay used: immunoSEQ multiplex PCR; TCRdb lists only in-frame clones, some missing. The sample has around 35,000 clones; approximately 86% are singletons. This sequence joins TRBV4-1 and TRBJ1-2; perhaps TRBD1 as D (6 bases). The receptor was isolated from an adult in good health. Sequencing used peripheral blood, obtained on day 0 of AZD1222 vaccination. CDR3 region: CASSQGGGYRVDNYGYTF. The CDR3, as DNA: TGCGCCAGCAGCCAGGGAGGGGGTTACAGGGTTGATAACTATGGCTACACCTTC.